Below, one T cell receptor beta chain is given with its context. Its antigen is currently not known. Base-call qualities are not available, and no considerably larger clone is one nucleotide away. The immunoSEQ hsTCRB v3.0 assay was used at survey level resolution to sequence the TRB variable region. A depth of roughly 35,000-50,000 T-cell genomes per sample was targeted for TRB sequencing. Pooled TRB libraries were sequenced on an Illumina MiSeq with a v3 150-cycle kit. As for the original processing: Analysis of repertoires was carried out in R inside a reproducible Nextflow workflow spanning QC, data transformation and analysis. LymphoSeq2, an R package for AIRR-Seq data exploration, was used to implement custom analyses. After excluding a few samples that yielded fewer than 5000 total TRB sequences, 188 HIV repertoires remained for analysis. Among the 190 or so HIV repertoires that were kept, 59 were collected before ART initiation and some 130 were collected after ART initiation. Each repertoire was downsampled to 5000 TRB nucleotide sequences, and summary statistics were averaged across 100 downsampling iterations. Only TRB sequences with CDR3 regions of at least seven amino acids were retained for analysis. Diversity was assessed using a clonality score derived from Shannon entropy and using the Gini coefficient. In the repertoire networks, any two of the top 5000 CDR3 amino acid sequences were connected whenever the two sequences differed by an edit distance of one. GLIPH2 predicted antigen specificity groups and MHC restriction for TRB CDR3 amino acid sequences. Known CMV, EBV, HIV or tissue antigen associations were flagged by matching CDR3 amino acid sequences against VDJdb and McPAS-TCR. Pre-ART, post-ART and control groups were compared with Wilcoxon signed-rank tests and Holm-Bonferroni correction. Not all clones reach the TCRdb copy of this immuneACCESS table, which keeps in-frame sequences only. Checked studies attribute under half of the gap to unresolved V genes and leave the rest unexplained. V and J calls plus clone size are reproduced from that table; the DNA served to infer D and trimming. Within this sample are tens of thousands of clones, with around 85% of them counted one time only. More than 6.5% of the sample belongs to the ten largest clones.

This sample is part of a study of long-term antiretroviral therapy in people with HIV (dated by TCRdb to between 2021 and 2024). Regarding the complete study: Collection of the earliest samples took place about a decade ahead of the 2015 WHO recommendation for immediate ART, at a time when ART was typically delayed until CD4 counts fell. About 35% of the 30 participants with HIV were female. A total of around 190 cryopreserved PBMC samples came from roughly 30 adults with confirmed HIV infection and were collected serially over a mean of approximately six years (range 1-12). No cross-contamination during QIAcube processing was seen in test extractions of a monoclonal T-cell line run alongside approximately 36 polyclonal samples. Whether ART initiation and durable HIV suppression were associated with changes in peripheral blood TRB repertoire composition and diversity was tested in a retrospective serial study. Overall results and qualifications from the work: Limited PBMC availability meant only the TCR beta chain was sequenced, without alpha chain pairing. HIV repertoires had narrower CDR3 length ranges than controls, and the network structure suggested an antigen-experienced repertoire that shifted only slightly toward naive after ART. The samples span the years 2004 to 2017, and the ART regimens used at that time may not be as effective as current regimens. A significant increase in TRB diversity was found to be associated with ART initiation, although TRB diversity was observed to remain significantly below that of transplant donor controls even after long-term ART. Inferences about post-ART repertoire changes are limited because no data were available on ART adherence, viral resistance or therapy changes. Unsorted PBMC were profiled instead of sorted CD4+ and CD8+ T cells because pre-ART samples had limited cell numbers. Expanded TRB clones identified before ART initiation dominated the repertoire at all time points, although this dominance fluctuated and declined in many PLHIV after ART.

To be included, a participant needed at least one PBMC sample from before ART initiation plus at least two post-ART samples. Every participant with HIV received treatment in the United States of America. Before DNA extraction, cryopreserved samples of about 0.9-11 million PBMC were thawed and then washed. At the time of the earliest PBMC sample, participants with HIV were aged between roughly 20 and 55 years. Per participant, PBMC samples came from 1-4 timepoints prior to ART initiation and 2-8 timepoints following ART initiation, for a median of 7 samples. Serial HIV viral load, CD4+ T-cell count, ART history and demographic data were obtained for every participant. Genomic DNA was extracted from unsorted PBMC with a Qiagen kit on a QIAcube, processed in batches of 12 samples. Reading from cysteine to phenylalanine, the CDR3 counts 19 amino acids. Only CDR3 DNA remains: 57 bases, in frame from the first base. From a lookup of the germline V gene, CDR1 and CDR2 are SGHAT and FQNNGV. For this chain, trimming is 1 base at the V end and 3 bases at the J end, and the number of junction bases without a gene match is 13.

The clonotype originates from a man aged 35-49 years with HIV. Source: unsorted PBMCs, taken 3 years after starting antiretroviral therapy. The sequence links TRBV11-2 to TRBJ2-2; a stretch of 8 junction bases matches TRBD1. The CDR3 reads CASSLAPDRGGPDTGELFF. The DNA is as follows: TGTGCCAGCAGCTTAGCCCCCGACAGGGGAGGCCCCGACACCGGGGAGCTGTTTTTT.